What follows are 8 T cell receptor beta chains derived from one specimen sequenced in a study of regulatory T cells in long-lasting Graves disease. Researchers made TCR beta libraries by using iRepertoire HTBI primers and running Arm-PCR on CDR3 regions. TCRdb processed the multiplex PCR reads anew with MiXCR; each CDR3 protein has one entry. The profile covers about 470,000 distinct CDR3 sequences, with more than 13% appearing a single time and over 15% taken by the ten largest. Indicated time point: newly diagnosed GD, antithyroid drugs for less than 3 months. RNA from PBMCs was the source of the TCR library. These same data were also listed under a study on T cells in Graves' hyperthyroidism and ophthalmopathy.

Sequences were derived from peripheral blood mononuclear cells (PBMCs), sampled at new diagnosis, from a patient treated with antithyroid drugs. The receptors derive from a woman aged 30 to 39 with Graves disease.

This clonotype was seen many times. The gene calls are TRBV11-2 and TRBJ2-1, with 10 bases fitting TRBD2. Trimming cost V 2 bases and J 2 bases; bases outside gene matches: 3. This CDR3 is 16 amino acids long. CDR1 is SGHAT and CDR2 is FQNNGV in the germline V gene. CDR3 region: CASSLPTSGPYNEQFF. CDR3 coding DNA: TGTGCCAGCAGCTTACCGACTAGCGGGCCCTACAATGAGCAGTTCTTC.

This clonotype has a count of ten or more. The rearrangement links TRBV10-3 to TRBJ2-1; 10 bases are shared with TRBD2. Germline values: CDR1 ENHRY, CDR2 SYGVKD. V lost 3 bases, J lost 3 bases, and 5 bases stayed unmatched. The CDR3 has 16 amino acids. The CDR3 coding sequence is TGTGCCATCAGTGACTCAGCGGGAGGGTACTACAATGAGCAGTTCTTC. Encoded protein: CAISDSAGGYYNEQFF.

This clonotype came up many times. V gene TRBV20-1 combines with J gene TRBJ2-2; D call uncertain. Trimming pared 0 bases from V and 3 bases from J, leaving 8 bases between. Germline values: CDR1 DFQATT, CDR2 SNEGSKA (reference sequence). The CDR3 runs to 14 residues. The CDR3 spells CSARDLADTGELFF. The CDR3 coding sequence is TGCAGTGCTAGAGATCTCGCCGACACCGGGGAGCTGTTTTTT.

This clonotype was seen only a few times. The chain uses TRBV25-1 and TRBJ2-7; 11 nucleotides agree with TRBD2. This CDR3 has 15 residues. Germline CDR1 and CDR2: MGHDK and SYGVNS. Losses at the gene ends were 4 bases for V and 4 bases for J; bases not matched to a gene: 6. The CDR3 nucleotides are TGTGCCAGCAGTGGGCTGACTAGCGGGAAGTACGAGCAGTACTTC. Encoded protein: CASSGLTSGKYEQYF.

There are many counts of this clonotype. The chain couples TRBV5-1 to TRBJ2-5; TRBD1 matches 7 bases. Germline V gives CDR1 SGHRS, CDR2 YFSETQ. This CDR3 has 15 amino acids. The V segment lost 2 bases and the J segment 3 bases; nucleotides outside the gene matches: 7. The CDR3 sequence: CASSFTRDRKETQYF. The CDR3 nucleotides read TGCGCCAGCAGCTTTACCCGGGACAGAAAAGAGACCCAGTACTTC.

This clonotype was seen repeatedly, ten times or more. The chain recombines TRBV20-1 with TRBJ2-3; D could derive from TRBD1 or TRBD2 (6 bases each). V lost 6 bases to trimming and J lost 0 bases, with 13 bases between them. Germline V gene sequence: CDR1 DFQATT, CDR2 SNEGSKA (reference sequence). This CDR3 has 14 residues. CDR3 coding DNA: TGCAGTGCCTGGGGGGCCCCGAGCACAGATACGCAGTATTTT. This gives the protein CSAWGAPSTDTQYF.

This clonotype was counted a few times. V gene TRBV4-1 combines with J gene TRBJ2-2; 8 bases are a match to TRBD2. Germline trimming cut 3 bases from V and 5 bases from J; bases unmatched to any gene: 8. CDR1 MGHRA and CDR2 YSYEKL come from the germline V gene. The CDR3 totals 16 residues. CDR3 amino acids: CASSQRTGGWTGELFF. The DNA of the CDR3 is TGCGCCAGCAGCCAGCGGACGGGAGGGTGGACCGGGGAGCTGTTTTTT.

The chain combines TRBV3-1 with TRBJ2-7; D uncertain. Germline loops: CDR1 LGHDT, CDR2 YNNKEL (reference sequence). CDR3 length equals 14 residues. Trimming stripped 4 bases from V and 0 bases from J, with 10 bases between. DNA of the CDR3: TGTGCCAGCAGCCTTTGGACGGACTCCTACGAGCAGTACTTC. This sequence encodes CASSLWTDSYEQYF.